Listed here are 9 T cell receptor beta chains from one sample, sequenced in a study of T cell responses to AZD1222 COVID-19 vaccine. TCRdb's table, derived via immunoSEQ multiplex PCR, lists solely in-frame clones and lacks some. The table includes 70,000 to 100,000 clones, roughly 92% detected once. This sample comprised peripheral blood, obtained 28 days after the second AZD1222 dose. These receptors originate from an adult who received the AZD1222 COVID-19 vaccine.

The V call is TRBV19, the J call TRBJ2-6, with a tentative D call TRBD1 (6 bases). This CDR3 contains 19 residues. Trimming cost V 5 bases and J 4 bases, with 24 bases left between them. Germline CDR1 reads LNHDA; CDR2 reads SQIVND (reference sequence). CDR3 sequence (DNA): TGTGCCAGTAGTCTCCGACAGGAGCTTAACAGGGCCGGGGCCAACGTCCTGACTTTC. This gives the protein CASSLRQELNRAGANVLTF. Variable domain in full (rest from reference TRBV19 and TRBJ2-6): DGGITQSPKYLFRKEGQNVTLSCEQNLNHDAMYWYRQDPGQGLRLIYYSQIVNDFQKGDIAEGYSVSREKKESFPLTVTSAQKNPTAFYLCASSLRQELNRAGANVLTFGAGSRLTVL.

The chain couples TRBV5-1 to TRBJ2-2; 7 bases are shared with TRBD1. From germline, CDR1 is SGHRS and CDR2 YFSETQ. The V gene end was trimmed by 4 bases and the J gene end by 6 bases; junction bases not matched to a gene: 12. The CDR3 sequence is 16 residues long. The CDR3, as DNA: TGCGCCAGCAGCCCCCGGGGACAGATGGTCTCCGGGGAGCTGTTTTTT. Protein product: CASSPRGQMVSGELFF.

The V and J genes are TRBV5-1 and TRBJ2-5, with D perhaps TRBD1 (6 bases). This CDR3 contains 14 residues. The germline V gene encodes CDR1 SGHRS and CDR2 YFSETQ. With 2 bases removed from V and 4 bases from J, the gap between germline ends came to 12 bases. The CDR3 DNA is TGCGCCAGCAGCTTCGTGGGGGCTTCAGAGACCCAGTACTTC. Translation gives CASSFVGASETQYF.

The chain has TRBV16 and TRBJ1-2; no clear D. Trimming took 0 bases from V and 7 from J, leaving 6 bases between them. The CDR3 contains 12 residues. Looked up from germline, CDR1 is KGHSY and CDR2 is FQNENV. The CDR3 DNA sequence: TGTGCCAGCAGCCAATCCCCGGTTGGCTACACCTTC. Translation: CASSQSPVGYTF.

The CDR3 is CASSLRRSNSPLHF. DNA of the CDR3: TGTGCCAGTAGTTTGCGTAGATCTAATTCACCCCTCCACTTT. V usage is TRBV19 and J usage is TRBJ1-6; D unresolved. The V end was cut by 5 bases, the J end by 6 bases, with 11 bases between. This CDR3 contains 14 residues. Germline V lookup: CDR1 LNHDA, CDR2 SQIVND (reference sequence).

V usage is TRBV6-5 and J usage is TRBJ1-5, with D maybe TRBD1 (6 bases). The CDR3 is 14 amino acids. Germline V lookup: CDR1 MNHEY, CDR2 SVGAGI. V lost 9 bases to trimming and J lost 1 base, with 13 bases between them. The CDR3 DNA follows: TGTGCCAGTACAACCGGGACAAGCAATCAGCCCCAGCATTTT. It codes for CASTTGTSNQPQHF.

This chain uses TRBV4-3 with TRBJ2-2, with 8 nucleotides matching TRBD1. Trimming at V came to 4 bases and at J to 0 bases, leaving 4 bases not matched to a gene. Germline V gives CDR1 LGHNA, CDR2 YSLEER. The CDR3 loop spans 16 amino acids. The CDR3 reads CASSPDRVTNTGELFF. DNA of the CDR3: TGCGCCAGCAGCCCGGACAGGGTAACGAACACCGGGGAGCTGTTTTTT.

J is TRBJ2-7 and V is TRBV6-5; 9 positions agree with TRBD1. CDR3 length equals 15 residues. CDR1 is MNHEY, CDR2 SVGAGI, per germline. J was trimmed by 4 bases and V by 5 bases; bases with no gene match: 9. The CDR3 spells CASSPTGGSSYEQYF. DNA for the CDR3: TGTGCCAGCAGTCCAACAGGGGGCTCATCATACGAGCAGTACTTC.

CDR3 amino acids: CAWSAPPGTAKGWSYTF. In nucleotides, the CDR3 is TGTGCCTGGAGTGCCCCCCCCGGGACGGCTAAGGGCTGGAGTTACACCTTC. The chain combines TRBV30 with TRBJ1-2, with TRBD1 as a possible D gene (5 bases). V was trimmed by 1 base and J by 11 bases, leaving 29 bases between them. CDR1 is GTSNPN, CDR2 SVGIG, per germline (reference sequence). The CDR3 consists of 17 residues.